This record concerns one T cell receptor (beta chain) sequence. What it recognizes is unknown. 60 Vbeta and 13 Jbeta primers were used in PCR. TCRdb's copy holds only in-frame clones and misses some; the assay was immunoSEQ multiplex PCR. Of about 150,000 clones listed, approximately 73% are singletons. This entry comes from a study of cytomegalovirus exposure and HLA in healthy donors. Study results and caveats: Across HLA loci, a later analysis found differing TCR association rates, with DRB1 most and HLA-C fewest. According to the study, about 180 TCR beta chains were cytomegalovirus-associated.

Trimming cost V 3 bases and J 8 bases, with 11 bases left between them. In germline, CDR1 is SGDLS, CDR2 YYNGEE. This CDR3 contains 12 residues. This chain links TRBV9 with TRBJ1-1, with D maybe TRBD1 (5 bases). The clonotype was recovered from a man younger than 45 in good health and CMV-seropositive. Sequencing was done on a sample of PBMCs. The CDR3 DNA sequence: TGTGCCAGCAGCGGGGGGGGACCAGAAGCTTTCTTT. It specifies CASSGGGPEAFF. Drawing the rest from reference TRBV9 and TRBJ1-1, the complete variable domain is DSGVTQTPKHLITATGQRVTLRCSPRSGDLSVYWYQQSLDQGLQFLIQYYNGEERAKGNILERFSAQQFPDLHSELNLSSLELGDSALYFCASSGGGPEAFFGQGTRLTVV.